The 13 T cell receptor beta chains below were found in one sample sequenced in a study of cytomegalovirus exposure and HLA in healthy donors. Primers for the PCR totalled 60 Vbeta and 13 Jbeta. Profiled with immunoSEQ multiplex PCR; TCRdb holds only in-frame clones, not every one. In the table there are 200,000 to 250,000 clones, approximately 80% of which are singletons. The sample comprised PBMCs. The origin of the receptors is a woman aged 40-49 years in good health and CMV-seronegative.

V and J are TRBV27 and TRBJ1-5; TRBD1 aligns across 7 bases. The trim removed 5 bases at V and 4 bases at J, leaving 11 bases unmatched. This CDR3 spans 16 amino acids. Per germline, CDR1 MNHEY and CDR2 SMNVEV (reference sequence). CDR3 nucleotides: TGTGCCAGCAGTCCAAAGGCAGGGGGGATTAATCAGCCCCAGCATTTT. Translating gives CASSPKAGGINQPQHF.

This chain connects TRBV30 to TRBJ1-3; tentatively, D is TRBD1 (6 bases). Trimming stripped 2 bases from V and 0 bases from J, with 11 bases between. This CDR3 is built from 15 residues. Germline CDR1 is GTSNPN and CDR2 is SVGIG (reference sequence). CDR3 region: CAWSKQGISGNTIYF. In DNA, the CDR3 is TGTGCCTGGAGTAAACAGGGTATCTCTGGAAACACCATATATTTT. Full variable domain (outside the CDR3, taken from reference TRBV30 and TRBJ1-3): SQTIHQWPATLVQPVGSPLSLECTVEGTSNPNLYWYRQAAGRGLQLLFYSVGIGQISSEVPQNLSASRPQDRQFILSSKKLLLSDSGFYLCAWSKQGISGNTIYFGEGSWLTVV.

The CDR3 nucleotides are TGTGCCAGCACTCCCGGGCCAGGGTTTAATTCACCCCTCCACTTT. Amino acid sequence: CASTPGPGFNSPLHF. The chain uses TRBV2 and TRBJ1-6; possible D gene TRBD1, 5 bases. The CDR3 has 15 amino acids. Germline V CDR1 and CDR2: SNHLY, FYNNEI. Trimming pared 7 bases from V and 6 bases from J, leaving 16 bases between.

The rearrangement uses TRBV30 and TRBJ2-7; 9 positions match TRBD1. The germline V gene encodes CDR1 GTSNPN and CDR2 SVGIG (reference sequence). The junction had 4 bases not matched to a gene; V was cut back by 1 base and J by 3 bases. The CDR3 runs to 14 residues. CDR3 amino acids: CAWSAGQGNYEQYF. The CDR3, as DNA: TGTGCCTGGAGTGCAGGACAGGGGAACTACGAGCAGTACTTC.

This clone occurred once. V and J are TRBV18 and TRBJ1-6, with a tentative D call TRBD1 (6 bases). Germline CDR1 and CDR2: KGHSH and LQKENI. The CDR3 is made up of 15 amino acids. Trimming took 3 bases from V and 7 from J, leaving 13 bases between them. In DNA, the CDR3 is TGTGCCAGCTCACCCAACAGGGTTGGAAATTCACCCCTCCACTTT. Amino acid sequence: CASSPNRVGNSPLHF.

V usage is TRBV9 and J usage is TRBJ1-2; TRBD1 agrees at 8 bases. Trimming removed 0 bases from V and 4 bases from J; junction bases left unmatched: 5. The germline gives CDR1 SGDLS, CDR2 YYNGEE. The CDR3 is 15 residues long. The CDR3 region has the DNA TGTGCCAGCAGCGTAGAAGGGACAGGCCTCTATGGCTACACCTTC. It encodes CASSVEGTGLYGYTF.

This chain links TRBV7-2 with TRBJ2-7; 7 bases agree with TRBD2. The CDR3 runs 15 residues. Germline assignment: CDR1 SGHTA and CDR2 FQGNSA. Losses at the gene ends were 5 bases for V and 4 bases for J; bases not matched to a gene: 11. CDR3 DNA: TGTGCCAGCAGCCTACTGGCGGGGGTCGTGTACGAGCAGTACTTC. It codes for CASSLLAGVVYEQYF. Using reference TRBV7-2 and TRBJ2-7 for the parts outside the CDR3, the full variable domain is GAGVSQSPSNKVTEKGKDVELRCDPISGHTALYWYRQSLGQGLEFLIYFQGNSAPDKSGLPSDRFSAERTGGSVSTLTIQRTQQEDSAVYLCASSLLAGVVYEQYFGPGTRLTVT.

The chain recombines TRBV13 with TRBJ2-7; 7 bases fit TRBD1. The CDR3 runs to 14 residues. Germline-derived CDR1 and CDR2 are PRHDT and FYEKMQ (reference sequence). J lost 2 bases, V lost 0 bases, and 1 base had no gene match. The CDR3, as DNA: TGTGCCAGCAGCTTAGGACAGGGGACCTACGAGCAGTACTTC. This sequence encodes CASSLGQGTYEQYF.

This chain links TRBV6-5 with TRBJ1-1, with unresolved D. The CDR3 extends over 12 amino acids. Germline V lookup: CDR1 MNHEY, CDR2 SVGAGI. V shed 5 bases and J shed 3 bases, with 7 bases lying between them. The CDR3 here is CASSRRDTEAFF. In DNA form, the CDR3 reads TGTGCCAGCAGTAGGAGGGACACTGAAGCTTTCTTT.

This clone occurred once. The chain links TRBV5-1 to TRBJ1-1, with D perhaps matching TRBD1 (5 bases). V was shortened by 2 bases and J by 0 bases, with 11 bases between the two germline ends. The CDR3 runs to 15 residues. CDR1 and CDR2 from the germline V gene are SGHRS and YFSETQ. Here the CDR3 DNA reads TGCGCCAGCAGCTTAACGGGACTCCTGAACACTGAAGCTTTCTTT. It yields the protein CASSLTGLLNTEAFF.

The V call is TRBV14, the J call TRBJ2-5, with 9 bases fitting TRBD1. Germline assignment: CDR1 SGHDN and CDR2 FVKESK. The CDR3 is 16 amino acids. J was trimmed by 4 bases and V by 4 bases; bases with no gene match: 10. In DNA, the CDR3 is TGTGCCAGCAGCCCAACAGGGACAGGGATAGGAGAGACCCAGTACTTC. This translates into CASSPTGTGIGETQYF.

The table lists this clone with a few counts. The gene calls are TRBV10-2 and TRBJ2-3; 11 bases are a match to TRBD2. This CDR3 comprises 18 residues. V shed 1 base, J shed 2 bases, and the junction held 8 bases outside the gene matches. Germline CDR1 reads WSHSY; CDR2 reads SAAADI. CDR3 sequence reads: CASSEFPSGGQTTDTQYF. In nucleotides, the CDR3 is TGCGCCAGCAGTGAGTTTCCTAGCGGGGGGCAAACCACAGATACGCAGTATTTT.

V is TRBV25-1 and J is TRBJ1-1, with TRBD1 matching over 11 bases. This CDR3 has 17 residues. CDR1 is MGHDK and CDR2 is SYGVNS in the germline V gene. With 6 bases clipped from V and 0 bases from J, the junction kept 9 bases outside the gene matches. CDR3 in DNA: TGTGCCAGCAGCCCGGGACAGGGGGTTTCCATGAACACTGAAGCTTTCTTT. It translates to CASSPGQGVSMNTEAFF. Based on the CDR3 plus reference TRBV25-1 and TRBJ1-1, the full variable domain is EADIYQTPRYLVIGTGKKITLECSQTMGHDKMYWYQQDPGMELHLIHYSYGVNSTEKGDLSSESTVSRIRTEHFPLTLESARPSHTSQYLCASSPGQGVSMNTEAFFGQGTRLTVV.